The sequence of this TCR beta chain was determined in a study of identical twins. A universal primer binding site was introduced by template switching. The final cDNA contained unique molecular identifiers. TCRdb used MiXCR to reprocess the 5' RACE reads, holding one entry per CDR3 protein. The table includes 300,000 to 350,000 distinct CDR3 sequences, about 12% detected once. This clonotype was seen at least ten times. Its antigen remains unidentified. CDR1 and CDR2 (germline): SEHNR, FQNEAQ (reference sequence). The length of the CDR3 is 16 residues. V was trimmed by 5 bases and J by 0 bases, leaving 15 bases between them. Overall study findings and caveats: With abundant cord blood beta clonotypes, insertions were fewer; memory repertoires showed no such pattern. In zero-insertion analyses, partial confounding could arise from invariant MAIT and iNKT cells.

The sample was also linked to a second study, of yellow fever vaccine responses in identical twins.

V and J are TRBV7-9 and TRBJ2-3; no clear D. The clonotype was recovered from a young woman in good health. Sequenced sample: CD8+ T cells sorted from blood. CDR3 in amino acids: CASSPPRPGSTDTQYF. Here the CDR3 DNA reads TGTGCCAGCAGCCCGCCGCGACCAGGTAGCACAGATACGCAGTATTTT.